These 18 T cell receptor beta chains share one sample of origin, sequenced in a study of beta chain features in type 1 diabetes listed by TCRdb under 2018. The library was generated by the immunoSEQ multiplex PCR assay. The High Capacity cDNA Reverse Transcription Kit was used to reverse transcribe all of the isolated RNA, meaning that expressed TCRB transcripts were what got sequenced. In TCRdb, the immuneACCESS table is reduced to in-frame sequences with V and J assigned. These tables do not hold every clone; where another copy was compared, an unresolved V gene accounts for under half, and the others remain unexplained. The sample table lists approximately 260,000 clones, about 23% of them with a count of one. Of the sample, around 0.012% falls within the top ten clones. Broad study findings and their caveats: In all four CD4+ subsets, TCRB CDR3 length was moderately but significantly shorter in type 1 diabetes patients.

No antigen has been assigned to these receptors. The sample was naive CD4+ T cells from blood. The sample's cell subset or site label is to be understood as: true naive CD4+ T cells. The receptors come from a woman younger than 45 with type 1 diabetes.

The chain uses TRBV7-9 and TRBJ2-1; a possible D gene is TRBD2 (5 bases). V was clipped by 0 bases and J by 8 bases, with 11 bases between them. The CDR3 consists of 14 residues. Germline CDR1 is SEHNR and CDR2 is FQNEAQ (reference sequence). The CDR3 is CASSLAGAVDEQFF. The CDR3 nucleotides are TGTGCCAGCAGCTTAGCGGGAGCCGTAGATGAGCAGTTCTTC.

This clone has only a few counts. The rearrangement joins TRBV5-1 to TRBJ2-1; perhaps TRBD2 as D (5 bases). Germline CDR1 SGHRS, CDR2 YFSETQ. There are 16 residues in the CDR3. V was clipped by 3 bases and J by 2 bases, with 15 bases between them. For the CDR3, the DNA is TGCGCCAGCAGCTATGGCCGTAGCGTGACCTACAATGAGCAGTTCTTC. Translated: CASSYGRSVTYNEQFF.

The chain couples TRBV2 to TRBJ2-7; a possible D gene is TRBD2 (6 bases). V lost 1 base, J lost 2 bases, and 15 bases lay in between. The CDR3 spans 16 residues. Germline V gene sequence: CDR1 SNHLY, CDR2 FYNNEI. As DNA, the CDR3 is TGTGCCAGCAGTGAAGGGACGTGGGGGGACCCCTACGAGCAGTACTTC. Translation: CASSEGTWGDPYEQYF.

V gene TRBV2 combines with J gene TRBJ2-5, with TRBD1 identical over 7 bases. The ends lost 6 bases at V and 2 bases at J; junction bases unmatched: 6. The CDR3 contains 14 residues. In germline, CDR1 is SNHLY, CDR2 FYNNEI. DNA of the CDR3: TGTGCCAGCAGGGTGGACAGGTTGCAAGAGACCCAGTACTTC. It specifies CASRVDRLQETQYF. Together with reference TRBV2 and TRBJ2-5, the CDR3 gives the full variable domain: EPEVTQTPSHQVTQMGQEVILRCVPISNHLYFYWYRQILGQKVEFLVSFYNNEISEKSEIFDDQFSVERPDGSNFTLKIRSTKLEDSAMYFCASRVDRLQETQYFGPGTRLLVL.

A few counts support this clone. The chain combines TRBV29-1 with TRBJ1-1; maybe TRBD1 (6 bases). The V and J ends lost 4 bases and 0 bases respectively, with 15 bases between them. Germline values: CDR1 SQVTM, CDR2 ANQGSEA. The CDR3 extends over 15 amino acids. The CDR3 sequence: CSVGYRGILNTEAFF. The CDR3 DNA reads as TGCAGCGTTGGGTATAGGGGGATACTGAACACTGAAGCTTTCTTT.

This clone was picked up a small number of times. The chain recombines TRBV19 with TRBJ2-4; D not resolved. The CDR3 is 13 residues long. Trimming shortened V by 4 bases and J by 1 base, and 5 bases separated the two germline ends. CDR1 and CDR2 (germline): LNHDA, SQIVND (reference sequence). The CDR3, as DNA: TGTGCCAGTAGTACCCGGGCCAAAAACATTCAGTACTTC. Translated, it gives CASSTRAKNIQYF.

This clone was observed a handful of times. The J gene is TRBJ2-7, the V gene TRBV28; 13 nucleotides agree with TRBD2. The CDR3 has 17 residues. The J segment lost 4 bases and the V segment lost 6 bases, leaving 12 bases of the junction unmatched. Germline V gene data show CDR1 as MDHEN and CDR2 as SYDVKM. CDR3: CASSPPWTSGSRYEQYF. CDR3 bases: TGTGCCAGCAGCCCTCCCTGGACTAGCGGGAGTAGGTACGAGCAGTACTTC.

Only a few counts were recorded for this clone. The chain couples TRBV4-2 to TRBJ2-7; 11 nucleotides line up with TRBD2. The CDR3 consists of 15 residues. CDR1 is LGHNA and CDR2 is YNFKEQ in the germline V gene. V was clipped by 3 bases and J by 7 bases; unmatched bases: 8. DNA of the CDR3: TGTGCCAGCAGCCAGGGGACTAGCGGTATGAGGGAGCAGTACTTC. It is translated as CASSQGTSGMREQYF.

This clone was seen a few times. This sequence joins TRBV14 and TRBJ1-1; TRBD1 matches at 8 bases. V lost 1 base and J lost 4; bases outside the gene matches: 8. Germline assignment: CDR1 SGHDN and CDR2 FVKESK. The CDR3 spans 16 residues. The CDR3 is CASSQAGGFGGTEAFF. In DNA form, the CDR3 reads TGTGCCAGCAGCCAAGCAGGGGGCTTTGGAGGCACTGAAGCTTTCTTT.

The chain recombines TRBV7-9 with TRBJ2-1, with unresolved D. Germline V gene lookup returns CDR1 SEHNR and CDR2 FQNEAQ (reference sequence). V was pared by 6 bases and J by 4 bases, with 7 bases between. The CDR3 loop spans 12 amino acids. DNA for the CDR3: TGTGCCAGCAGTCCCCTATACAATGAGCAGTTCTTC. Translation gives CASSPLYNEQFF.

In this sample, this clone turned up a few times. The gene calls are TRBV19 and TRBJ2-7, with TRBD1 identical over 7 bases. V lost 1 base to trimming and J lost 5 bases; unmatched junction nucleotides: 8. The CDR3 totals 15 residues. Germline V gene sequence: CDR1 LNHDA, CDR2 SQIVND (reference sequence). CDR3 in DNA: TGTGCCAGTAGTATAGGGACAGGTGCTGGAGACGAGCAGTACTTC. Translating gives CASSIGTGAGDEQYF.

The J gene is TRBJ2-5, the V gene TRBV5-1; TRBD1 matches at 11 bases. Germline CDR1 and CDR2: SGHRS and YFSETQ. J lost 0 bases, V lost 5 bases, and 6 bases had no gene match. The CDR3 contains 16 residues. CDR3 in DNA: TGCGCCAGCAGTTCCCAGGGACAGGGGGACCAAGAGACCCAGTACTTC. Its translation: CASSSQGQGDQETQYF.

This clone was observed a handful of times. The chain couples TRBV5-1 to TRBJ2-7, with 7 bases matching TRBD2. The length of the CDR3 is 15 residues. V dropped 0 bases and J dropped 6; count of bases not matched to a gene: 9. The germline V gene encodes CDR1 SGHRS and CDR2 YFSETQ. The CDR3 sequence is CASSLELGGGPEQYF. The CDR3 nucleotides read TGCGCCAGCAGCTTGGAATTGGGGGGAGGGCCCGAGCAGTACTTC.

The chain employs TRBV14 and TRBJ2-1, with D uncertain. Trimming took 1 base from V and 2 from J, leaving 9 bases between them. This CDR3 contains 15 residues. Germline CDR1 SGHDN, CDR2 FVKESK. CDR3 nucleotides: TGTGCCAGCAGCCAAGGCGAGCGAACCTACAATGAGCAGTTCTTC. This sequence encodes CASSQGERTYNEQFF.

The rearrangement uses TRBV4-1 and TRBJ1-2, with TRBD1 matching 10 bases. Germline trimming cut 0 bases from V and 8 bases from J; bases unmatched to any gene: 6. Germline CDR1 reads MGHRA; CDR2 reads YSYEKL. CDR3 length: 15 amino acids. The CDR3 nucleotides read TGCGCCAGCAGCCAAGAAGGACAGGGGGGATTGGGCTACACCTTC. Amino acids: CASSQEGQGGLGYTF.

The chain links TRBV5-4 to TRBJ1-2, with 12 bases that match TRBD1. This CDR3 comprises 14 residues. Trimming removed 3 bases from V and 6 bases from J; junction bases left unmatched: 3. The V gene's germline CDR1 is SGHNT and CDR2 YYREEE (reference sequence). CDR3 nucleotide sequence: TGTGCCAGCAGCTCCGGGACAGGGGGCGATGGCTACACCTTC. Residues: CASSSGTGGDGYTF.

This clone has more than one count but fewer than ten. CDR3 region: CSFSRVSTDTQYF. CDR3 DNA sequence: TGCAGCTTCTCTCGGGTGAGCACAGATACGCAGTATTTT. V and J are TRBV29-1 and TRBJ2-3; D unclear. V was trimmed by 8 bases and J by 0 bases, leaving 12 bases between them. The CDR3 extends over 13 amino acids. From germline, CDR1 is SQVTM and CDR2 ANQGSEA.

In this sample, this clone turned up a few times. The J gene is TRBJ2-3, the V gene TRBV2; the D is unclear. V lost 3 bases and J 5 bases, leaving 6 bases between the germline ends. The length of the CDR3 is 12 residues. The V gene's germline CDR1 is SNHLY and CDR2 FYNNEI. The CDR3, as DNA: TGTGCCAGCAGTGAGACGGGAGATACGCAGTATTTT. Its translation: CASSETGDTQYF.